The clone carrying this T cell receptor (beta chain) has more than one count but fewer than ten. This entry comes from a study of T cells in Graves' hyperthyroidism and ophthalmopathy. This CDR3 has 12 amino acids. Germline V gene lookup returns CDR1 ENHRY and CDR2 SYGVKD. Trimming left V 6 bases short and J 0 bases short, with 5 bases between. TCR beta CDR3 regions were amplified from RNA transcripts. Using the HTBI primer set, a first-round RT-PCR was run on the TCR CDR3. TCRdb reprocessed the multiplex PCR reads with MiXCR, giving one entry per CDR3 protein. The data show some 620,000 distinct CDR3 sequences, with around 16% seen just once and less than 4.5% held by the top ten.

V is TRBV10-3 and J is TRBJ1-1; no clear D. This clonotype was obtained from a young woman with Graves' hyperthyroidism. The specimen sequenced was blood. CDR3 DNA: TGTGCCATCAGCGTAATGAACACTGAAGCTTTCTTT. Encoded protein: CAISVMNTEAFF.